This T cell receptor beta chain was identified during a study of beta chain features in type 1 diabetes. Background on the study: When patients were set against healthy donors, age, gender and cell yields were similar. Study-wide results and limits: Cells with high TCR expression could be over-represented when cDNA is sequenced. Insertions were fewer and deletions more numerous at VDJ junctions in type 1 diabetes patients.

In regard to this clone: Antigen specificity is unknown.

Expressed TCRB transcripts were sequenced after all isolated RNA was converted to cDNA. This table comes from immunoSEQ multiplex PCR, and its TCRdb copy is limited to in-frame clones, with some not included. Found here are about 270,000 clones, approximately 14% of them singletons; the top ten hold roughly 0.024%. Markers CD45RO/CCR7/CD25/CD127/CD95/CD27 served to sort CD4+ naive, central memory, regulatory and stem cell-like memory cells. The CDR3 runs 13 residues. Deletions cut 5 bases from V and 3 bases from J, with 9 bases between. Germline-derived CDR1 and CDR2 are MDHEN and SYDVKM. The sequence was collected from a woman between 40 and 55 years old in good health. The chain combines TRBV28 with TRBJ2-3; D not resolved. Input material: naive CD4+ T cells from blood. CDR3 DNA: TGTGCCAGCAGTGAGACAAGGACAGATACGCAGTATTTT. Its translation: CASSETRTDTQYF.